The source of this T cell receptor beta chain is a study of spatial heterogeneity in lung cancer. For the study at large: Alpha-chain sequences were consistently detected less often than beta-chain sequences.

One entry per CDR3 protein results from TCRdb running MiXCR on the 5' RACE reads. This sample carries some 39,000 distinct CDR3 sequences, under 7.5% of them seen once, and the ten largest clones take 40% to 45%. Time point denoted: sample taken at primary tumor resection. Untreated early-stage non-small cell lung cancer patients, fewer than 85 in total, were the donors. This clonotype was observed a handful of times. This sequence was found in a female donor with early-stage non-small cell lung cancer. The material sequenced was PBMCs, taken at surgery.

This chain's CDR3 is CASSLETGFSPLHF. For the CDR3, the DNA is TGTGCCAGCAGCTTGGAAACAGGGTTCTCACCCCTCCACTTT. The chain carries TRBV5-5 and TRBJ1-6; D possibly corresponds to TRBD1 (6 bases). The germline V gene has CDR1 SGHKS and CDR2 YYEKEE (reference sequence). Trimming stripped 0 bases from V and 10 bases from J, with 11 bases between. CDR3 length: 14 amino acids.